Ten or more counts support the clone carrying this T cell receptor beta chain. Construction of the TCR beta libraries employed iRepertoire HTBI primers in conjunction with Arm-PCR of CDR3 regions. Each CDR3 protein is one row after TCRdb ran MiXCR on the multiplex PCR reads. The profile shows 400,000 to 500,000 distinct CDR3 sequences, under 15% of them singletons. The sample originates from a study of regulatory T cells in long-lasting Graves disease. Background on the study: The antithyroid drugs taken by newly diagnosed Graves' patients had been used for under 3 months.

The sample's time point: newly diagnosed GD, antithyroid drugs for less than 3 months. Construction of the TCR library relied on RNA isolated from PBMCs. This same sample was also taken into another study, of T cells in Graves' hyperthyroidism and ophthalmopathy.

The receptor was derived from a woman aged 25 to 39 with Graves disease. Here the sequenced sample was peripheral blood mononuclear cells (PBMCs), taken at new diagnosis, from a patient treated with antithyroid drugs.

The CDR3 DNA follows: TGTGCCAGCTCACCAGGGGGCGGTGCTTTCTTT. It encodes CASSPGGGAFF. The chain is built from TRBV18 and TRBJ1-1; a possible D gene is TRBD1 (6 bases). The CDR3 loop spans 11 amino acids. CDR1 and CDR2 (germline): KGHSH, LQKENI. V was shortened by 2 bases and J by 11 bases, with 9 bases between the two germline ends. Combining the CDR3 with reference TRBV18 and TRBJ1-1 gives the whole variable domain NAGVMQNPRHLVRRRGQEARLRCSPMKGHSHVYWYRQLPEEGLKFMVYLQKENIIDESGMPKERFSAEFPKEGPSILRIQQVVRGDSAAYFCASSPGGGAFFGQGTRLTVV.